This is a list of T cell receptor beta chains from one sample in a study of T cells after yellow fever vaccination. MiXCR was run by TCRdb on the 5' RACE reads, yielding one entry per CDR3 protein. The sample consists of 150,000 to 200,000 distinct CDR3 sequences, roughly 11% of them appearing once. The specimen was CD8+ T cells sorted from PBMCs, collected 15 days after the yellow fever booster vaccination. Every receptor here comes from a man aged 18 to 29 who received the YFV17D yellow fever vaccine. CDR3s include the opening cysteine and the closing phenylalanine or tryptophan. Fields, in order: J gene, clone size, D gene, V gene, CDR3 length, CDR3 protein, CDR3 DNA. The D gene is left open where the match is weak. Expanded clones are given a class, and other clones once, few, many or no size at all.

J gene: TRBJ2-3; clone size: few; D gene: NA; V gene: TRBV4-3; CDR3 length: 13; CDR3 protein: CASSPGQTDTQYF; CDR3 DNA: TGCGCCAGCAGCCCCGGACAGACAGATACGCAGTATTTT
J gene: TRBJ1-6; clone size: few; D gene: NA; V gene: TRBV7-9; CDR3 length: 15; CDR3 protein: CASSLGRITNSPLHF; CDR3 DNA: TGTGCCAGCAGCTTAGGCAGGATTACTAATTCACCCCTCCACTTT
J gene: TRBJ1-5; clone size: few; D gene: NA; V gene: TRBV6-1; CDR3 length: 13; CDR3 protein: CASSEVLAQPQHF; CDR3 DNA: TGTGCCAGCAGTGAAGTCTTGGCGCAGCCCCAGCATTTT
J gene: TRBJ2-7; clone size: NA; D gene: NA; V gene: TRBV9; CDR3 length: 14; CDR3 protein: CASSVAVGSYEQYF; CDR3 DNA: TGTGCCAGCAGCGTAGCGGTCGGTTCCTACGAGCAGTACTTC
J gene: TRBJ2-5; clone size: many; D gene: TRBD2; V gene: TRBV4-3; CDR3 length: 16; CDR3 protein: CASSQVGLASEETQYF; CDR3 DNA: TGCGCCAGCAGCCAAGTGGGACTAGCGTCAGAGGAGACCCAGTACTTC
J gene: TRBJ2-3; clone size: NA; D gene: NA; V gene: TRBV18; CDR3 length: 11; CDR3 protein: CASQYADTQYF; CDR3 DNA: TGTGCCAGCCAGTATGCAGATACGCAGTATTTT
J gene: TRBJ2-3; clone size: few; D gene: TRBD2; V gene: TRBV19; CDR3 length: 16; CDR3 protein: CASSWTSGGAPSTQYF; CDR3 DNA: TGTGCCAGTAGTTGGACTAGCGGGGGGGCCCCGTCTACGCAGTATTTT
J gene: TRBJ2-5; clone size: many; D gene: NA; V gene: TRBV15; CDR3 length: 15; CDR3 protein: CATSARKGLGETQYF; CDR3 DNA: TGTGCCACCAGCGCACGTAAGGGTTTGGGAGAGACCCAGTACTTC
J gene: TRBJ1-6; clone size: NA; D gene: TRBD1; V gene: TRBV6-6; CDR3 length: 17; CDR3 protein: CASSYGADRAQNSPLHF; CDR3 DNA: TGTGCCAGCAGTTACGGGGCCGACAGGGCTCAAAATTCACCCCTCCACTTT
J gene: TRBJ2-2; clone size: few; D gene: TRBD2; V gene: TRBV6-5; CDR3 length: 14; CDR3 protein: CASGLAGGTGELFF; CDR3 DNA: TGTGCCAGCGGACTAGCGGGGGGTACCGGGGAGCTGTTTTTT
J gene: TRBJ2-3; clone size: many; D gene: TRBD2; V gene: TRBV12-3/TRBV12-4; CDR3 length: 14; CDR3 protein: CASSLSGGADTQYF; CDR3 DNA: TGTGCCAGCAGCTTGAGCGGGGGGGCAGATACGCAGTATTTT
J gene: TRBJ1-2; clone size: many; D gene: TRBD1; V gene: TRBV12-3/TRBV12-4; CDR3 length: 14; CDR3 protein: CASSSGGSDYGYTF; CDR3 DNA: TGTGCCAGCAGTTCAGGGGGCTCGGACTATGGCTACACCTTC
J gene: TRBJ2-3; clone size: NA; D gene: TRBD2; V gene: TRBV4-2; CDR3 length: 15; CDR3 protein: CASSYSGGAGDTQYF; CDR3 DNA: TGTGCCAGCAGCTACAGCGGGGGGGCGGGAGATACGCAGTATTTT
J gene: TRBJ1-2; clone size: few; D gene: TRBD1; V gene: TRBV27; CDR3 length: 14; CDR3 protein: CASKSGQGHYGYTF; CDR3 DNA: TGTGCCAGCAAATCGGGACAGGGACACTATGGCTACACCTTC
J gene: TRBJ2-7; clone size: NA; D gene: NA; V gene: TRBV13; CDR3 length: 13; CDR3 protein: CASSLVQGNEQYF; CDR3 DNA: TGTGCCAGCAGCTTAGTACAGGGAAACGAGCAGTACTTC
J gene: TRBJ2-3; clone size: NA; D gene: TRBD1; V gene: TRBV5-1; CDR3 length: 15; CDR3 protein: CASSWGTAATDTQYF; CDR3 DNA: TGCGCCAGCAGCTGGGGGACAGCGGCCACAGATACGCAGTATTTT
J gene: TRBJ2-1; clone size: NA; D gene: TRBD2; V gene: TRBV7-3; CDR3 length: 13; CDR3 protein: CASSSGLAGEQFF; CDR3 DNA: TGTGCCAGCAGCTCGGGACTAGCGGGGGAGCAGTTCTTC
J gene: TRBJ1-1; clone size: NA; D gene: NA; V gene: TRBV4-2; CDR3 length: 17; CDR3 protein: CASSPRDTLSLNTEAFF; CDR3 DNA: TGTGCCAGCAGCCCCCGGGACACCTTAAGCCTGAACACTGAAGCTTTCTTT
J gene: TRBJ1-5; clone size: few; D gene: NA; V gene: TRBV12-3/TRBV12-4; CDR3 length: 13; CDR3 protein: CASSLGWSTDQHF; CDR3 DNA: TGTGCCAGCAGTTTAGGGTGGAGTACGGACCAGCATTTT
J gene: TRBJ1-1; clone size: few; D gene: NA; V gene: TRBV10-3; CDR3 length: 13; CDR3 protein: CAISSEGRTEAFF; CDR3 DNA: TGTGCCATCAGTTCGGAGGGAAGGACTGAAGCTTTCTTT
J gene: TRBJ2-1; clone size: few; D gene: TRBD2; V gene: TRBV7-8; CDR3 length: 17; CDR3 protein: CASRLSFGTPRGDEQFF; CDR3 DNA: TGTGCCAGCAGACTTAGTTTCGGGACTCCTCGGGGGGATGAGCAGTTCTTC
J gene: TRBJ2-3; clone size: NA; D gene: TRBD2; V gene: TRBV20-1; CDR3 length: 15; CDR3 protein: CSASAGTSRGYTQYF; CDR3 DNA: TGCAGTGCTAGCGCCGGGACTAGCAGGGGTTATACGCAGTATTTT
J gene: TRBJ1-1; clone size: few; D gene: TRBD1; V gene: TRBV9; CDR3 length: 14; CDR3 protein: CASSVYDRATEAFF; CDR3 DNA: TGTGCCAGCAGCGTCTACGACAGGGCTACTGAAGCTTTCTTT